This TCR beta chain was identified in a study of identical twins. V was cut by 3 bases and J by 10 bases, with 16 bases left in between. The CDR3 length is 14 residues. The germline CDR1 and CDR2 sequences are SGHTA and FQGNSA. This clonotype has only one observation. The antigen remains undetermined. Study-level results: Within beta out-of-frame sequences, the excess sharing observed between twins was weaker. Cross-sectional statistical analysis was relied on for the conclusions, without the same donors being followed. Shared out-of-frame alpha sequences (those common to twins) showed excess low generation probability.

TCRdb called the 5' RACE reads again in MiXCR, with one record for every CDR3 protein. Of about 470,000 distinct CDR3 sequences detected, about 24% appear once; the ten largest clones hold 2.9%. The data also belong to a second study, concerning T cells expressing NK-cell markers. That study adds: For roughly 6 donors, the dominant NKG2C+ clonotypes made up roughly 1.0-7.0% of their CD8+ T cells.

The sample comprised CD4+ T cells sorted from blood. The chain joins TRBV7-2 to TRBJ2-1; D gene uncertain. The sequence came from a woman under 30 in good health. The CDR3 DNA sequence: TGTGCCAGCAGCTTTAGGGCCCAAGCCAAAGAGCAGTTCTTC. This translates into CASSFRAQAKEQFF.